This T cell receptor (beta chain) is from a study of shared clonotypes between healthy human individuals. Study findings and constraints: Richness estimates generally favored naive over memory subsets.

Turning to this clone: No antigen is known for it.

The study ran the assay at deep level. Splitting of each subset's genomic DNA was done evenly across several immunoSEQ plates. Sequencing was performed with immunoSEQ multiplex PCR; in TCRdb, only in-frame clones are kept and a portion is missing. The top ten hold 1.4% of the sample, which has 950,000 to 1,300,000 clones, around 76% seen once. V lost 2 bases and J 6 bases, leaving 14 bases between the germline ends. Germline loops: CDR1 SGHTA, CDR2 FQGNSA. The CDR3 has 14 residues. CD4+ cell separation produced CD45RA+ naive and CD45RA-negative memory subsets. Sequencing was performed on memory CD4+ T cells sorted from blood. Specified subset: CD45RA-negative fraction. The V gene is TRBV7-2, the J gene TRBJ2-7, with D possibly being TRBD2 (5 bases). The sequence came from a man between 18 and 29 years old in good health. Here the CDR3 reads CASSLPAVRAEQYF. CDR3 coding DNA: TGTGCCAGCAGCTTACCCGCGGTGAGGGCCGAGCAGTACTTC.